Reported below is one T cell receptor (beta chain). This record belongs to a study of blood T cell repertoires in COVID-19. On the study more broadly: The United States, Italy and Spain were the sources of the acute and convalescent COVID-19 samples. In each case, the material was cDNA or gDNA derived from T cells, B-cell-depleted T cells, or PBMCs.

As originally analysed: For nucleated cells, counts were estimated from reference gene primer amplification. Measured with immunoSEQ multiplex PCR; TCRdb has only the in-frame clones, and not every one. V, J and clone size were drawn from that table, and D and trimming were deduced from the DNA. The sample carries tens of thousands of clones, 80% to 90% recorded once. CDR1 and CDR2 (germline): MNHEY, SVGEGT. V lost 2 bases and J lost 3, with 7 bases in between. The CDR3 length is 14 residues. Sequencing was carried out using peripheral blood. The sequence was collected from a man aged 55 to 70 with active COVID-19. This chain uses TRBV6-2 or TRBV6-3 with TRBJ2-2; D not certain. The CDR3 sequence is CASSYNRYTGELFF. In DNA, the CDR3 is TGTGCCAGCAGTTACAACAGATACACCGGGGAGCTGTTTTTT.